This TCR beta chain was sequenced during a study of blood T cell repertoires in COVID-19. Turning to the study itself: PBMCs, B-cell-depleted T cells, or T cells were the source of the cDNA or gDNA that made up the material.

CDR1 is LNHDA and CDR2 is SQIVND in the germline V gene (reference sequence). The CDR3 loop spans 16 amino acids. J was trimmed by 7 bases and V by 4 bases; bases with no gene match: 10. Produced via immunoSEQ multiplex PCR; TCRdb's table is partial and in-frame only. The sample consists of hundreds of thousands of clones, about 86% of them appearing once. Sequenced material: peripheral blood. This TCR was recovered from a man older than 75 with acute or convalescent COVID-19. The chain links TRBV19 to TRBJ2-1; 10 bases agree with TRBD1. The CDR3 DNA follows: TGTGCCAGTAGTACGTTGACAGGGGGCCTTTTAAATGAGCAGTTCTTC. It specifies CASSTLTGGLLNEQFF.